This record covers a single T cell receptor beta chain. Its antigen remains unknown. CDR1 MNHNS and CDR2 SASEGT come from the germline V gene. V trimming: 4 bases; J trimming: 5 bases; junction bases outside the gene matches: 10. This CDR3 has 17 residues. This record comes from a study of T cell responses to AZD1222 COVID-19 vaccine. The method was immunoSEQ multiplex PCR; TCRdb's version includes in-frame clones alone and lacks a portion of them. Here the sample spans tens of thousands of clones, roughly 80% being singletons. Study-level findings and limits: Clonal diversity may have been underestimated, and the donors were mostly white British, with more females than males.

The source material was peripheral blood, sampled on day 0 of AZD1222 vaccination. The V call is TRBV6-1, the J call TRBJ1-6, with 8 bases identical to TRBD1. This TCR derives from an adult in good health. CDR3 amino acids: CASSARRTGINNSPLHF. CDR3 DNA sequence: TGTGCCAGCAGTGCGAGACGGACAGGGATTAATAATTCACCCCTCCACTTT.